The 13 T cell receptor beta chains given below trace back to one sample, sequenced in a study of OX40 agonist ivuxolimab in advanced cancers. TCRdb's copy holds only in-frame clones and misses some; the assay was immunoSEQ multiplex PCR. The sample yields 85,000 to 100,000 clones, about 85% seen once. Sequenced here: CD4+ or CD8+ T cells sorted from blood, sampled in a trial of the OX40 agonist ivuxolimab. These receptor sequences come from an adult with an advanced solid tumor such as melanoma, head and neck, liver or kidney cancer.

CDR3 sequence (DNA): TGCGCCAGCAGCCAAGATCGGGGGGGGTCCTACAATGAGCAGTTCTTC. Its translation: CASSQDRGGSYNEQFF. The chain has TRBV4-3 and TRBJ2-1; 8 nucleotides agree with TRBD2. The CDR3 runs 16 residues. The V gene end was trimmed by 0 bases and the J gene end by 1 base; junction bases not matched to a gene: 2. Germline V gene lookup returns CDR1 LGHNA and CDR2 YSLEER.

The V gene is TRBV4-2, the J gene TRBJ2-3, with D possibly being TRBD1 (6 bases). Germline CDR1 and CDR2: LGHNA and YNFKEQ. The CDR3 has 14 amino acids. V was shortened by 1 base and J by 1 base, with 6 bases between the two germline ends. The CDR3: CASSQGTGTDTQYF. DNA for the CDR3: TGTGCCAGCAGCCAAGGGACAGGCACAGATACGCAGTATTTT.

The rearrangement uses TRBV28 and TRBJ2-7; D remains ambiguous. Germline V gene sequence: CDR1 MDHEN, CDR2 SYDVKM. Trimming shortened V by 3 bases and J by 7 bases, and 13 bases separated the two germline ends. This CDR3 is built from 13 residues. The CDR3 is CASSFPLTGEQYF. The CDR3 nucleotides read TGTGCCAGCAGTTTCCCGCTAACTGGGGAGCAGTACTTC.

CDR3 residues: CASGLGGRGDTQYF. CDR3 in DNA: TGTGCTAGTGGCCTAGGGGGGAGAGGGGATACGCAGTATTTT. The chain carries TRBV12-5 and TRBJ2-3; D could derive from TRBD1 or TRBD2 (6 bases each). The CDR3 contains 14 residues. The germline V and J ends were trimmed by 6 bases and 6 bases, with 16 bases remaining between them. Germline lookup yields CDR1 LGHNT and CDR2 FRNRAP.

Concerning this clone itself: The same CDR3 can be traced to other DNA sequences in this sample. In DNA, the CDR3 is TGTGCCAGCAGCGTAGAGGGCGGGTCCTCCTACGAGCAGTACTTC. Translating it yields CASSVEGGSSYEQYF. This rearrangement joins TRBV9 to TRBJ2-7, with TRBD2 as a possible D gene (5 bases). The V gene lost 0 bases and the J gene lost 0 bases, with 10 bases spanning the gap. The CDR3 has 15 residues. CDR1 is SGDLS and CDR2 is YYNGEE in the germline V gene.

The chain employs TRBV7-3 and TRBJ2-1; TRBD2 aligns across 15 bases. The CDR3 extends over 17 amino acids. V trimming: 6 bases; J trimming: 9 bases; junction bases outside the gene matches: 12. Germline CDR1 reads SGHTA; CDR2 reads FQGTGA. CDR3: CASSQSSWTSGRGEQFF. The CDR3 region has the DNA TGTGCCAGCAGTCAAAGTTCGTGGACTAGCGGGAGGGGTGAGCAGTTCTTC.

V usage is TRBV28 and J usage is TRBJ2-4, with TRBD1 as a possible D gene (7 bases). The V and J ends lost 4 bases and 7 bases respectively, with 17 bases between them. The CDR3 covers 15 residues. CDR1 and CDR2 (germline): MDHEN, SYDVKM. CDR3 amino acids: CASSSGGTEYNIQYF. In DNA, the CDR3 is TGTGCCAGCAGTTCAGGGGGGACAGAATACAACATTCAGTACTTC.

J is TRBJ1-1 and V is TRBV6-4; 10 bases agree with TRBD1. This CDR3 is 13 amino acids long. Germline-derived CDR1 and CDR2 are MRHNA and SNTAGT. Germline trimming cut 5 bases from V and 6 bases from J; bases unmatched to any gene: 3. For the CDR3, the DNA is TGTGCCAGCAGTTTGGACAGGGGGGCTGAAGCTTTCTTT. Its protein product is CASSLDRGAEAFF.

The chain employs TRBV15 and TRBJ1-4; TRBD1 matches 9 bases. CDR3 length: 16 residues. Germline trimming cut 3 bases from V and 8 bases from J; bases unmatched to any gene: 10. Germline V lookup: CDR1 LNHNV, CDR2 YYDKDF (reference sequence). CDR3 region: CATSRNRDRVGEKLFF. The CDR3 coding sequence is TGTGCCACCAGCAGGAACAGGGACAGGGTAGGGGAAAAACTGTTTTTT.

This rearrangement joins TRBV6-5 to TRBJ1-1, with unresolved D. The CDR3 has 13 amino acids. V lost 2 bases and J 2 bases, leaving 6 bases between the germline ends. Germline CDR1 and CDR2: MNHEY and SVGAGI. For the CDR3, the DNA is TGTGCCAGCAGTTACGCCGCTAACACTGAAGCTTTCTTT. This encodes CASSYAANTEAFF.

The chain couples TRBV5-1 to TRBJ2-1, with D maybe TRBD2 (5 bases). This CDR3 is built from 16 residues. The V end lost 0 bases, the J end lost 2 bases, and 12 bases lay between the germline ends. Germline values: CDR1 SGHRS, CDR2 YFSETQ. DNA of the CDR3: TGCGCCAGCAGCTTGGTACCCGGGAAGACCTACAATGAGCAGTTCTTC. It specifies CASSLVPGKTYNEQFF.

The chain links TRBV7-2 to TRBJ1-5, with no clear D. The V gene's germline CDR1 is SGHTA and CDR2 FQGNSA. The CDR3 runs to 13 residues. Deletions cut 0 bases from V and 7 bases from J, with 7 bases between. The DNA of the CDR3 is TGTGCCAGCAGCTTAGCGCCCAGACAGCCCCAGCATTTT. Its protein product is CASSLAPRQPQHF.

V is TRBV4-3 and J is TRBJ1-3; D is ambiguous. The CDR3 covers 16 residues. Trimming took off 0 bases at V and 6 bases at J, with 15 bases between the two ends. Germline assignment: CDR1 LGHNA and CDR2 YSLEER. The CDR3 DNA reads TGCGCCAGCAGCCAAGATCTCCGTTCCTTCGAAAACACCATATATTTT. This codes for CASSQDLRSFENTIYF.